This T cell receptor (beta chain) emerged from a study of T cells in localized non-small cell lung cancer. Overall study findings and caveats: Greater T cell density in blood accompanied longer overall survival. Within adjacent lung there appeared a median around 57 of the top 100 tumor clones. Uninvolved adjacent lung had more T cell clonality than any other tissue, topping tumor.

The sample holds one count of this clone. Its antigen is not identified. The V gene's germline CDR1 is MNHEY and CDR2 SMNVEV (reference sequence). CDR3 length: 15 residues. Between the trimmed V and J ends, which lost 8 bases and 3 bases, there was a span of 20 bases. Sequencing was performed with immunoSEQ multiplex PCR; in TCRdb, only in-frame clones are kept and a portion is missing. Of tens of thousands of clones in the sample, around 77% are singletons; the top ten hold roughly a sixth. V is TRBV27 and J is TRBJ2-7, with a weak D call TRBD2 (5 bases). Sequenced here: peripheral blood, sampled before any cancer treatment. This sequence was found in a man aged 40 to 70 with stage I squamous cell lung carcinoma. The CDR3 DNA sequence: TGTGCCAGCGGCTCGTCCGGAGACTACATCTACGAGCAGTACTTC. This translates into CASGSSGDYIYEQYF.